This T cell receptor (beta chain) was documented in a study of T cells in Graves' hyperthyroidism and ophthalmopathy. Trimming removed 2 bases at V and 2 bases at J, with 10 bases between. The CDR3 extends over 14 amino acids. RNA transcripts served as the template for amplifying TCR beta CDR3 regions. The HTBI set primed first-round TCR CDR3 RT-PCR. TCRdb passed the multiplex PCR reads through MiXCR, listing each CDR3 protein once. The sample lists about 480,000 distinct CDR3 sequences; approximately 25% were seen once. Material for sequencing was blood. The receptor was derived from a woman aged 25 to 39 with Graves' ophthalmopathy. The J gene is TRBJ2-7, the V gene TRBV12-3 or TRBV12-4; D not certain. The CDR3: CASSLTLGPYEQYF. The CDR3 DNA follows: TGTGCCAGCAGTTTAACCCTCGGACCCTACGAGCAGTACTTC.